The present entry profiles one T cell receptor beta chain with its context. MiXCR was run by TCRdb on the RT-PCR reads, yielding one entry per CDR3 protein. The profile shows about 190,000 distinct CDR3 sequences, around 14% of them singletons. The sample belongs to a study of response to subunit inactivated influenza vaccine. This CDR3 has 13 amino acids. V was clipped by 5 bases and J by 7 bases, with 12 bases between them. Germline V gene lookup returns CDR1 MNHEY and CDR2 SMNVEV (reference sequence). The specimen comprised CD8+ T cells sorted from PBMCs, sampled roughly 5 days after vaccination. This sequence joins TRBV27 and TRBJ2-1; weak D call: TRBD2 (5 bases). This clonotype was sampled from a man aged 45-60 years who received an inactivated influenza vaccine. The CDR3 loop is CASSASSGNEQFF. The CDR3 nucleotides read TGTGCCAGCAGTGCCTCGTCGGGAAATGAGCAGTTCTTC.